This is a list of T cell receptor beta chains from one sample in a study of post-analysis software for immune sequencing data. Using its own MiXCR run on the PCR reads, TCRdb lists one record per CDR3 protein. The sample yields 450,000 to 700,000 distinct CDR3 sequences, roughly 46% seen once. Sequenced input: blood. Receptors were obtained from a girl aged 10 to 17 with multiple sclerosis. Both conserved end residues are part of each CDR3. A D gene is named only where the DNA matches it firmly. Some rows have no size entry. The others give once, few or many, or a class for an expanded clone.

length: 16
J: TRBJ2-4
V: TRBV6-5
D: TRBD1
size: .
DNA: TGTGCCAGCAGTTACTCAAGGGACAGGACACCTAACATTCAGTACTTC
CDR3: CASSYSRDRTPNIQYF

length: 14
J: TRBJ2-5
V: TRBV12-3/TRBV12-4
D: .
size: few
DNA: TGTGCCAGCAGTTTTAGTCGTAGTCGAGAGACCCAGTACTTC
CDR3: CASSFSRSRETQYF

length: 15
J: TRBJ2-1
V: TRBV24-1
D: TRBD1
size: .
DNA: TGTGCCACCAGTGCCGCGGGACAGGGAAACAATGAGCAGTTCTTC
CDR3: CATSAAGQGNNEQFF

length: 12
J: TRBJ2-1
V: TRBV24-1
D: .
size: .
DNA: TGTGCCACCAGTGTGGGGGTCAATGAGCAGTTCTTC
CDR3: CATSVGVNEQFF

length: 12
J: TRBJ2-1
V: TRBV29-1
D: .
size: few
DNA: TGCAGCGTTGGCGCAGGAGTCGATGAGCAGTTCTTC
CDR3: CSVGAGVDEQFF

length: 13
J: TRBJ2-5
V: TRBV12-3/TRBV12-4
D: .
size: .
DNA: TGTGCCAGCAGTCAACAGGTTCAAGAGACCCAGTACTTC
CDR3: CASSQQVQETQYF

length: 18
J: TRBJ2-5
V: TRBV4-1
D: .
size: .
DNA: TGCGCCAGCAGCCAAGATAGCGCTAGCAGTGGCTCCCAAGAGACCCAGTACTTC
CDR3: CASSQDSASSGSQETQYF

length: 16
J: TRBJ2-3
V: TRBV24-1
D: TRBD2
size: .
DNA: TGTGCCACCAGTGACTCTAGCGGGATCCCGCAGGATACGCAGTATTTT
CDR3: CATSDSSGIPQDTQYF

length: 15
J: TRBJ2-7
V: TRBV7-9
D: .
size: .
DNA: TGTGCCAGCAGCTCCCCCCCCGGGGACACCTACGAGCAGTACTTC
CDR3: CASSSPPGDTYEQYF

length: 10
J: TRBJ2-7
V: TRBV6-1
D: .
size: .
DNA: TGTGCCAGCAGGGGAGGCGAGCAGTACTTC
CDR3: CASRGGEQYF

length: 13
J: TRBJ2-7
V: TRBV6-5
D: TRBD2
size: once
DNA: TGTGCCAGCAGTTATCGGGGGAGGGACGAGCAGTACTTC
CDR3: CASSYRGRDEQYF

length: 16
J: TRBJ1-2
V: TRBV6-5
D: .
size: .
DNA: TGTGCCAGCAGCCCTTTACAAGGGGGTAGGGGCTATGGCTACACCTTC
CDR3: CASSPLQGGRGYGYTF

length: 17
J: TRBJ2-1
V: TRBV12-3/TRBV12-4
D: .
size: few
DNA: TGTGCCAGCAGTTTTGACAGTTGGGTGCGTCCCCTAAATGAGCAGTTCTTC
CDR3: CASSFDSWVRPLNEQFF

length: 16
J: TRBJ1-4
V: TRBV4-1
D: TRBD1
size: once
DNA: TGCGCCAGCAGCCAAGACCGGGACAGGGGGCAAGAAAAACTGTTTTTT
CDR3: CASSQDRDRGQEKLFF

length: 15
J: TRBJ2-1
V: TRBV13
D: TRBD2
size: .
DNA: TGTGCCAGCAGCTCCCGGACTAGGAGCAGCAATGAGCAGTTCTTC
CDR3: CASSSRTRSSNEQFF

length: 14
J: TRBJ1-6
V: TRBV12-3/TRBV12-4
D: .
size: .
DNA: TGTGCCAGCAGCGGGGGGGTGGATAATTCACCCCTCCACTTT
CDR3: CASSGGVDNSPLHF

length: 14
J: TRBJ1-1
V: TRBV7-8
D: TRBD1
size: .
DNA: TGTGCCAGCAGCTTACCCGGACAGGGTTCCGAAGCTTTCTTT
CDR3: CASSLPGQGSEAFF

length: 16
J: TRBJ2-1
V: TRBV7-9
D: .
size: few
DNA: TGTGCCAGCAGCTTAGATCTGGGGAGTTCCCCCCCCAAGCAGTTCTTC
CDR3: CASSLDLGSSPPKQFF